The 14 T cell receptor beta chains given below trace back to one sample, sequenced in a study of cytomegalovirus exposure and HLA in healthy donors. The PCR employed 60 Vbeta primers together with 13 Jbeta primers. Profiling relied on immunoSEQ multiplex PCR, and the TCRdb table lists in-frame clones only, not all of them. The sample holds some 200,000 clones; over 75% are singletons and the top ten take 2.9%. Sequencing input: PBMCs. These receptors came from a woman aged 25 to 39 in good health and CMV-seronegative.

This rearrangement joins TRBV4-1 to TRBJ2-7, with 9 bases that match TRBD2. In germline, CDR1 is MGHRA, CDR2 YSYEKL. The trim removed 4 bases at V and 1 base at J, leaving 5 bases unmatched. The CDR3 covers 15 residues. CDR3 DNA: TGCGCCAGCAGCCTTAGACTAGCGGAATCCTACGAGCAGTACTTC. Its translation: CASSLRLAESYEQYF.

The genes are TRBV6-1 and TRBJ2-7, with D possibly matching TRBD2 (5 bases). This CDR3 has 16 amino acids. Between the trimmed V and J ends, which lost 1 base and 0 bases, there was a span of 13 bases. Germline CDR1 reads MNHNS; CDR2 reads SASEGT. The CDR3 is CASSEGGTRSSYEQYF. The CDR3 DNA reads TGTGCCAGCAGTGAAGGAGGCACTAGGAGCTCCTACGAGCAGTACTTC.

This rearrangement joins TRBV5-6 to TRBJ2-4, with TRBD1 matching over 9 bases. V lost 4 bases to trimming and J lost 7 bases; unmatched junction nucleotides: 6. The CDR3 contains 14 residues. The germline gives CDR1 SGHDT, CDR2 YYEEEE. This chain's CDR3 is CASSNYRGLNIQYF. CDR3 coding DNA: TGTGCCAGCAGCAACTACAGGGGGCTGAACATTCAGTACTTC.

This chain joins TRBV4-2 and TRBJ1-2; unclear D gene. CDR1 LGHNA and CDR2 YNFKEQ come from the germline V gene. The CDR3 runs to 16 residues. V lost 2 bases to trimming and J lost 0 bases, with 13 bases between them. CDR3 sequence reads: CASSQTSLEANYGYTF. The CDR3 DNA sequence: TGTGCCAGCAGCCAAACTAGCCTGGAAGCTAACTATGGCTACACCTTC.

The chain joins TRBV18 to TRBJ2-3; a possible D gene is TRBD1 (5 bases). This CDR3 contains 14 residues. The V gene lost 2 bases and the J gene lost 3 bases, with 9 bases spanning the gap. CDR1 is KGHSH, CDR2 LQKENI, per germline. The CDR3 nucleotides are TGTGCCAGCTCACCATCGACAGAAACAGATACGCAGTATTTT. Translated: CASSPSTETDTQYF.

The gene calls are TRBV27 and TRBJ2-7, with TRBD2 matching 11 bases. Germline trimming cut 3 bases from V and 2 bases from J; bases unmatched to any gene: 6. The germline CDR1 and CDR2 sequences are MNHEY and SMNVEV (reference sequence). The CDR3 contains 16 residues. The CDR3, as DNA: TGTGCCAGCAGTTTGACAGAACTAGCGGGGGCCTACGAGCAGTACTTC. Residues: CASSLTELAGAYEQYF.

V and J are TRBV11-2 and TRBJ2-7, with TRBD2 matching over 7 bases. Germline trimming cut 6 bases from V and 1 base from J; bases unmatched to any gene: 6. CDR1 and CDR2 (germline): SGHAT, FQNNGV. The CDR3 spans 14 residues. The CDR3: CASSLSGGSYEQYF. The CDR3 bases are TGTGCCAGCAGTCTATCGGGGGGTTCCTACGAGCAGTACTTC.

The chain uses TRBV5-1 and TRBJ2-5; the match to TRBD1 covers 7 bases. Per germline, CDR1 SGHRS and CDR2 YFSETQ. The CDR3 is 15 residues long. V was clipped by 6 bases and J by 3 bases; unmatched bases: 11. CDR3 bases: TGCGCCAGCACCCCGTGGGGACAGAGAAAAGAGACCCAGTACTTC. As protein: CASTPWGQRKETQYF.

The chain combines TRBV15 with TRBJ1-1; D gene ambiguous. Germline-derived CDR1 and CDR2 are LNHNV and YYDKDF (reference sequence). Trimming removed 0 bases at V and 5 bases at J, with 13 bases between. This CDR3 is 15 amino acids long. In DNA form, the CDR3 reads TGTGCCACCAGCAGAGATAAAGGTCTCGGGACTGAAGCTTTCTTT. Protein sequence: CATSRDKGLGTEAFF.

J is TRBJ2-7 and V is TRBV6-5; TRBD1 agrees at 8 bases. CDR1 and CDR2 (germline): MNHEY, SVGAGI. This CDR3 spans 16 amino acids. V was clipped by 2 bases and J by 1 base; unmatched bases: 7. DNA of the CDR3: TGTGCCAGCAGTTACACAATGGGACAGGTATCCTACGAGCAGTACTTC. Protein product: CASSYTMGQVSYEQYF.

This chain links TRBV5-1 with TRBJ2-1; D might be TRBD2 (5 bases). The V end was cut by 4 bases, the J end by 9 bases, with 17 bases between. Germline assignment: CDR1 SGHRS and CDR2 YFSETQ. This CDR3 is 14 amino acids long. CDR3 protein: CASSAGPLRSEQFF. The CDR3 DNA follows: TGCGCCAGCAGCGCGGGCCCCCTCCGGAGTGAGCAGTTCTTC.

V and J are TRBV28 and TRBJ1-1; D call uncertain. This CDR3 comprises 16 residues. Germline CDR1 is MDHEN and CDR2 is SYDVKM. Trimming removed 10 bases from V and 4 bases from J, with 25 bases in between. The CDR3 is CAICCSEGSGVTEAFF. The CDR3 region has the DNA TGTGCCATCTGCTGTAGCGAGGGCAGCGGAGTCACTGAAGCTTTCTTT.

The V call is TRBV4-1, the J call TRBJ2-5, with a tentative D call TRBD1 (7 bases). Trimming took off 1 base at V and 1 base at J, with 10 bases between the two ends. The CDR3 length is 15 residues. Germline-derived CDR1 and CDR2 are MGHRA and YSYEKL. The CDR3 DNA sequence: TGCGCCAGCAGCCAAGCCAGGGGGGCCCAAGAGACCCAGTACTTC. Encoded protein: CASSQARGAQETQYF.

This clone was seen a handful of times. This rearrangement joins TRBV10-3 to TRBJ2-3, with 8 bases identical to TRBD2. Per the germline V gene, CDR1 is ENHRY and CDR2 is SYGVKD. The CDR3 loop spans 14 amino acids. J was trimmed by 4 bases and V by 2 bases; bases with no gene match: 2. The DNA for the CDR3 is TGTGCCATCAGTGAGAGACTAGCGTCAGATACGCAGTATTTT. This codes for CAISERLASDTQYF.